The 8 T cell receptor beta chains in this list originate from one sample, sequenced in a study of shared clonotypes between healthy human individuals. Naive CD8 cells comprised CD45RO-negative, CCR7-positively selected cells, excluding terminally differentiated effector memory CD45RA+ cells. Produced via immunoSEQ multiplex PCR; TCRdb's table is partial and in-frame only. This repertoire shows some 1,900,000 clones, about 95% found once; its top ten account for roughly 1.2%. Sequencing was performed on naive CD8+ T cells sorted from blood. The source of these receptors is a man between 18 and 35 years old in good health.

This clone was seen just once. The chain combines TRBV19 with TRBJ1-6, with D unresolved. Per the germline V gene, CDR1 is LNHDA and CDR2 is SQIVND (reference sequence). V was pared by 6 bases and J by 10 bases, with 25 bases between. The CDR3 is 17 amino acids. The CDR3 bases are TGTGCCAGTAGCCTCGCGCCCGGGAGGGAGTTGGGGTCACCCCTCCACTTT. This sequence encodes CASSLAPGRELGSPLHF.

The J gene is TRBJ1-5, the V gene TRBV30; 7 bases agree with TRBD1. The CDR3 extends over 14 amino acids. Trimming removed 8 bases from V and 5 bases from J; junction bases left unmatched: 12. Germline CDR1 and CDR2: GTSNPN and SVGIG (reference sequence). This chain's CDR3 is CARYLRGRDQPQHF. The DNA of the CDR3 is TGTGCCCGTTACCTCAGGGGGAGGGATCAGCCCCAGCATTTT.

The gene calls are TRBV27 and TRBJ2-2, with D perhaps matching TRBD1 (5 bases). The CDR3 length is 17 residues. CDR1 MNHEY and CDR2 SMNVEV come from the germline V gene (reference sequence). V gave up 3 bases and J gave up 2 bases, with 16 bases separating them. The CDR3 sequence is CASSFSPDQGNTGELFF. The CDR3, as DNA: TGTGCCAGCAGTTTTAGCCCGGATCAGGGTAACACCGGGGAGCTGTTTTTT.

Points on this clone: The same CDR3 is also encoded by other DNA sequences in this sample. The chain carries TRBV6-6 and TRBJ1-5; TRBD1 aligns across 10 bases. This CDR3 is built from 14 residues. Germline V gene lookup returns CDR1 MNHNY and CDR2 SVGAGI (reference sequence). The J segment lost 7 bases and the V segment lost 2 bases, leaving 2 bases of the junction unmatched. The CDR3 sequence is CASSYPDRGQPQHF. CDR3 DNA: TGTGCCAGCAGTTACCCGGACAGGGGGCAGCCCCAGCATTTT.

This clone appeared a single time. Other DNA sequences in the sample encode the same CDR3. DNA for the CDR3: TGTGCCAGCAGTTACTCCGAAGGCACCGGGGAGCTGTTTTTT. It encodes CASSYSEGTGELFF. V gene TRBV6-6 combines with J gene TRBJ2-2; D remains ambiguous. Trimming pared 0 bases from V and 4 bases from J, leaving 6 bases between. The CDR3 consists of 14 residues. The V gene's germline CDR1 is MNHNY and CDR2 SVGAGI (reference sequence).

The rearrangement joins TRBV10-3 to TRBJ2-1; D is uncertain. The germline gives CDR1 ENHRY, CDR2 SYGVKD. This CDR3 has 17 residues. V was trimmed by 0 bases and J by 2 bases, leaving 14 bases between them. CDR3 loop: CAISESTGVGTYNEQFF. The DNA for the CDR3 is TGTGCCATCAGTGAGTCGACCGGTGTCGGAACCTACAATGAGCAGTTCTTC.

CDR3 in amino acids: CASSPGIDEQYF. CDR3 in DNA: TGCGCCAGCAGCCCCGGGATCGACGAGCAGTACTTC. V and J are TRBV5-1 and TRBJ2-7; TRBD2 might be the D (5 bases). The germline CDR1 and CDR2 sequences are SGHRS and YFSETQ. CDR3 length: 12 residues. The V and J ends lost 4 bases and 5 bases respectively, with 10 bases between them. Looking up the rest from reference TRBV5-1 and TRBJ2-7 gives the full variable domain: KAGVTQTPRYLIKTRGQQVTLSCSPISGHRSVSWYQQTPGQGLQFLFEYFSETQRNKGNFPGRFSGRQFSNSRSEMNVSTLELGDSALYLCASSPGIDEQYFGPGTRLTVT.

The CDR3 reads CASSHPPFYNEQFF. The CDR3 DNA is TGTGCCAGCAGCCATCCCCCATTTTACAATGAGCAGTTCTTC. This chain uses TRBV7-3 with TRBJ2-1; unclear D gene. The V end lost 5 bases, the J end lost 4 bases, and 12 bases lay between the germline ends. The germline V gene encodes CDR1 SGHTA and CDR2 FQGTGA. The CDR3 loop spans 14 amino acids.